The T cell receptor beta chain under discussion was sequenced for a study of T cell responses to AZD1222 COVID-19 vaccine. Study-wide points: In the spike-specific TCR repertoire, nearly half reportedly target unmutated variant regions.

Produced via immunoSEQ multiplex PCR; TCRdb's table is partial and in-frame only. The sample holds 120,000 to 150,000 clones; just over 85% are singletons and the top ten take over 4.5%. Trimming removed 4 bases at V and 6 bases at J, with 10 bases between. Germline V gives CDR1 SGHNT, CDR2 YENEEA. This CDR3 is 13 amino acids long. Analysis merged second doses at about 4 or about 12 weeks. Comments on this clone: Its antigen is not identified.

This TCR was sampled from an adult who received the AZD1222 COVID-19 vaccine. The starting material was peripheral blood, obtained 28 days after the second AZD1222 dose. This chain links TRBV11-3 with TRBJ2-1, with D uncertain. CDR3 nucleotide sequence: TGTGCCAGCAGCTCCCTCCCAGGCAATGAGCAGTTCTTC. It encodes CASSSLPGNEQFF.